Below, 21 T cell receptor beta chains from the same sample are listed, as sequenced in a study of graft-versus-host responses after intestinal transplantation. Their cognate antigens are unknown. Data came from immunoSEQ multiplex PCR; TCRdb stores just in-frame clones and leaves some out. The table records more than 65,000 clones, about 94% of them present only once. The specimen comprised unstimulated CD8+ T cells sorted from spleen or lymph node cells, sampled before intestinal transplant. These receptors were collected from a human donor who received an intestinal transplant.

In this sample, this clone turned up once. In nucleotides, the CDR3 is TGTGCCAGCTCACCATGGGACAATAGCTCCTACGAGCAGTACTTC. Translation gives CASSPWDNSSYEQYF. The chain links TRBV18 to TRBJ2-7; D perhaps matches TRBD1 (6 bases). This CDR3 is built from 15 residues. In germline, CDR1 is KGHSH, CDR2 LQKENI. V lost 2 bases to trimming and J lost 0 bases, with 11 bases between them.

The chain couples TRBV11-2 to TRBJ1-4; the D gene is possibly TRBD1 (6 bases). CDR1 is SGHAT and CDR2 is FQNNGV in the germline V gene. The CDR3 is made up of 17 amino acids. Trimming took off 2 bases at V and 10 bases at J, with 23 bases between the two ends. CDR3 in DNA: TGTGCCAGCAGCTTATCGGGGGTAGGGGGACCGGAACGAAAACTGTTTTTT. This gives the protein CASSLSGVGGPERKLFF.

The rearrangement joins TRBV28 to TRBJ1-5; 9 nucleotides line up with TRBD1. V was clipped by 5 bases and J by 6 bases; unmatched bases: 8. CDR1 is MDHEN, CDR2 SYDVKM, per germline. The CDR3 sequence is 15 residues long. The CDR3 DNA reads TGTGCCAGCAGTCCCGGGACAGGGTCACGTCAGCCCCAGCATTTT. Translating it yields CASSPGTGSRQPQHF.

V is TRBV2 and J is TRBJ2-7, with 15 bases aligning to TRBD2. The CDR3 has 15 amino acids. Looked up from germline, CDR1 is SNHLY and CDR2 is FYNNEI. Losses at the gene ends were 7 bases for V and 4 bases for J; bases not matched to a gene: 5. CDR3 sequence reads: CASMGLAGGLYEQYF. Here the CDR3 DNA reads TGTGCCAGCATGGGACTAGCGGGAGGCCTATACGAGCAGTACTTC.

This clone was counted only a few times. The chain joins TRBV10-3 to TRBJ2-7, with TRBD2 identical over 7 bases. CDR1 is ENHRY and CDR2 is SYGVKD in the germline V gene. V was clipped by 8 bases and J by 2 bases; unmatched bases: 6. The CDR3 loop spans 13 amino acids. The CDR3 loop reads CAIGGGSPYEQYF. CDR3 nucleotide sequence: TGTGCCATCGGGGGAGGGAGTCCCTACGAGCAGTACTTC.

This sequence joins TRBV12-5 and TRBJ2-1; 10 bases align to TRBD2. The V gene end was trimmed by 6 bases and the J gene end by 9 bases; junction bases not matched to a gene: 20. The CDR3 totals 18 residues. From germline, CDR1 is LGHNT and CDR2 FRNRAP. CDR3 residues: CASGLLTSSGRAGSEQFF. The CDR3 DNA reads as TGTGCTAGTGGCCTTCTCACCTCGAGCGGGAGGGCCGGGAGTGAGCAGTTCTTC.

The chain has TRBV27 and TRBJ1-2; a weak D match, TRBD1 (6 bases). Trimming pared 3 bases from V and 3 bases from J, leaving 17 bases between. CDR3 length equals 16 residues. The germline CDR1 and CDR2 sequences are MNHEY and SMNVEV (reference sequence). This CDR3 is CASSLGQGSRYYGYTF. For the CDR3, the DNA is TGTGCCAGCAGTTTGGGCCAGGGGAGTCGCTACTATGGCTACACCTTC.

This chain joins TRBV29-1 and TRBJ2-5; D remains ambiguous. The V and J ends lost 4 bases and 5 bases respectively, with 20 bases between them. The CDR3 extends over 15 amino acids. Germline CDR1 reads SQVTM; CDR2 reads ANQGSEA. DNA for the CDR3: TGCAGCGTTGTAGGAACAAGGGATGTCGGGGAGACCCAGTACTTC. This sequence encodes CSVVGTRDVGETQYF.

CDR3 protein: CASSHGGVGELFF. The CDR3 region has the DNA TGTGCCAGCAGCCACGGGGGGGTCGGGGAGCTGTTTTTT. The chain has TRBV6-6 and TRBJ2-2, with 8 bases identical to TRBD2. The CDR3 covers 13 residues. V shed 6 bases and J 7 bases; nucleotides not matched to a gene: 4. Germline CDR1 reads MNHNY; CDR2 reads SVGAGI (reference sequence).

Only one count was recorded for this clone. The CDR3 loop reads CASSLTSGRAETQYF. Written as DNA, the CDR3 is TGTGCCAGCAGTTTAACTAGCGGGAGGGCGGAGACCCAGTACTTC. V and J are TRBV27 and TRBJ2-5; 13 bases are shared with TRBD2. The CDR3 length is 15 residues. Unmatched junction bases numbered 2, after V lost 2 bases and J lost 5 bases. Germline assignment: CDR1 MNHEY and CDR2 SMNVEV (reference sequence).

The chain has TRBV27 and TRBJ1-4; D might be TRBD1 (5 bases). With 4 bases removed from V and 11 bases from J, the gap between germline ends came to 11 bases. The CDR3 is 12 amino acids. CDR1 is MNHEY and CDR2 is SMNVEV in the germline V gene (reference sequence). The CDR3 sequence is CASSYTGGKLFF. The CDR3 region has the DNA TGTGCCAGCAGTTACACCGGGGGGAAACTGTTTTTT.

The gene calls are TRBV7-6 and TRBJ2-7; 7 nucleotides align to TRBD2. V trimming: 2 bases; J trimming: 2 bases; junction bases outside the gene matches: 9. Germline CDR1 is SGHVS and CDR2 is FNYEAQ. This CDR3 is built from 16 residues. The CDR3 DNA follows: TGTGCCAGCAGCTTACTGACGCGGGAGTTCCCCTACGAGCAGTACTTC. Protein product: CASSLLTREFPYEQYF.

This clone was observed a single time. The V gene is TRBV9, the J gene TRBJ2-2; D gene ambiguous. This CDR3 is built from 16 residues. The germline V gene encodes CDR1 SGDLS and CDR2 YYNGEE. V lost 4 bases to trimming and J lost 1 base, with 14 bases between them. The CDR3 loop reads CASSLRPDGNTGELFF. In DNA, the CDR3 is TGTGCCAGCAGCCTGCGTCCCGACGGGAACACCGGGGAGCTGTTTTTT.

The genes are TRBV4-2 and TRBJ2-1, with a possible D match to TRBD1 (5 bases). Germline V gives CDR1 LGHNA, CDR2 YNFKEQ. The length of the CDR3 is 14 residues. V lost 4 bases to trimming and J lost 7 bases, with 14 bases between them. Here the CDR3 reads CASSLLDRRNEQFF. In nucleotides, the CDR3 is TGTGCCAGCAGCCTTTTAGACAGAAGAAATGAGCAGTTCTTC.

The rearrangement joins TRBV27 to TRBJ2-1; weak D call: TRBD2 (6 bases). V was cut by 7 bases and J by 7 bases, with 29 bases left in between. This CDR3 spans 18 amino acids. Looked up from germline, CDR1 is MNHEY and CDR2 is SMNVEV (reference sequence). CDR3 sequence (DNA): TGTGCCAGCATTTTCTCGGGCGGGACCCCTCCTCTGCCTAATGAGCAGTTCTTC. Translation gives CASIFSGGTPPLPNEQFF.

This rearrangement joins TRBV5-8 to TRBJ2-7; the D gene is possibly TRBD2 (6 bases). The CDR3 runs to 14 residues. V was trimmed by 4 bases and J by 2 bases, leaving 13 bases between them. Looked up from germline, CDR1 is SGHTS and CDR2 is YDEGEE. The CDR3 loop reads CASSPGGTAYEQYF. The CDR3 bases are TGTGCCAGCAGCCCCGGAGGGACGGCCTACGAGCAGTACTTC.

The chain joins TRBV7-9 to TRBJ2-7; perhaps TRBD1 as D (5 bases). V was shortened by 2 bases and J by 0 bases, with 11 bases between the two germline ends. CDR1 and CDR2 (germline): SEHNR, FQNEAQ (reference sequence). This CDR3 region has 15 residues. DNA of the CDR3: TGTGCCAGCAGCTTACAGGGTCCCCCCTCCTACGAGCAGTACTTC. This gives the protein CASSLQGPPSYEQYF.

The genes are TRBV6-1 and TRBJ2-7, with TRBD1 matching over 8 bases. The CDR3 is 14 residues long. Per germline, CDR1 MNHNS and CDR2 SASEGT. Losses at the gene ends were 5 bases for V and 1 base for J; bases not matched to a gene: 4. CDR3 sequence (DNA): TGTGCCAGCAGTTATTGGACAGGGTCCTACGAGCAGTACTTC. It translates to CASSYWTGSYEQYF.

As for this clone: At one end the junction does not follow the germline gene, possibly because of a read error. The same CDR3 is also encoded by other DNA sequences in this sample. The chain recombines TRBV28 with TRBJ2-2, with a weak D call TRBD2 (5 bases). The V gene's germline CDR1 is MDHEN and CDR2 SYDVKM. CDR3 length equals 13 residues. In DNA, the CDR3 is TGTGCCAGCAGTTTAGGTCAGAAATGGGAGCTGTTCTTT. It is translated as CASSLGQKWELFF. Full variable domain (missing parts from reference TRBV28 and TRBJ2-2): DVKVTQSSRYLVKRTGEKVFLECVQDMDHENMFWYRQDPGLGLRLIYFSYDVKMKEKGDIPEGYSVSREKKERFSLILESASTNQTSMYLCASSLGQKWELFFGEGSRLTVL.

The chain is built from TRBV6-1 and TRBJ2-7; 7 nucleotides line up with TRBD2. This CDR3 has 16 residues. The ends lost 0 bases at V and 0 bases at J; junction bases unmatched: 5. Germline CDR1 is MNHNS and CDR2 is SASEGT. CDR3 DNA: TGTGCCAGCAGTGAAGCGGGGGGGAGGAGCTCCTACGAGCAGTACTTC. Its protein product is CASSEAGGRSSYEQYF.

V usage is TRBV9 and J usage is TRBJ2-3; D possibly corresponds to TRBD1 (6 bases). CDR3 size: 16 residues. Germline V lookup: CDR1 SGDLS, CDR2 YYNGEE. V lost 3 bases and J 2 bases, leaving 16 bases between the germline ends. This CDR3 reads CASSGGQVKFTDTQYF. CDR3 coding DNA: TGTGCCAGCAGCGGGGGACAAGTCAAATTCACAGATACGCAGTATTTT.